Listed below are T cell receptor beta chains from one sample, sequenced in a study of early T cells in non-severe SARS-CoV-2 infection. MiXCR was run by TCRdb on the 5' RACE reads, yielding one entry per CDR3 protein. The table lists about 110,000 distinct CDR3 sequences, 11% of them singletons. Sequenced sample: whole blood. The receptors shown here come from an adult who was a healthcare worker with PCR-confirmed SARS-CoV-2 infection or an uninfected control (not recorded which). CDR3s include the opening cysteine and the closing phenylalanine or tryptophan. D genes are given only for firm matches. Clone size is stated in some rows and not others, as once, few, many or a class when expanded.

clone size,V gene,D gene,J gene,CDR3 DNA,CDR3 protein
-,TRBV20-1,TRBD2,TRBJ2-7,TGCAGTGCTAGAGGCCTAGCGGATTCCTACGAGCAGTACTTC,CSARGLADSYEQYF
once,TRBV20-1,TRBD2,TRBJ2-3,TGCAGTGCTGGTCTTTTAGCGGGAGAATTTGCAGATACGCAGTATTTT,CSAGLLAGEFADTQYF
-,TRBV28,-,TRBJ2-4,TGTGCCAGCAGTATGATTGACAGAGTGGCGGACATTCAGTACTTC,CASSMIDRVADIQYF
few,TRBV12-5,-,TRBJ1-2,TGTGCTAGTGGCCCCAGGGACGACTATGGCTACACCTTC,CASGPRDDYGYTF
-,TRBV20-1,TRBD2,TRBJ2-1,TGCAGTGCTAGAGTGGCGGGGGGCTCCTACAATGAGCAGTTCTTC,CSARVAGGSYNEQFF
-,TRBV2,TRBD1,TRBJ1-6,TGTGCCAGCAGAGCCCCGGGACAGTTAGTTTCACCCCTCCACTTT,CASRAPGQLVSPLHF
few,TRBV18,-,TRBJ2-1,TGTGCCAGCTCACCCCAAACCGGGACGAGGACCTACAATGAGCAGTTCTTC,CASSPQTGTRTYNEQFF
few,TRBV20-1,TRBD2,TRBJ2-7,TGCAGTGCTGGCGATAGCGGGAGAAGAAAGGAGAGCTACGAGCAGTACTTC,CSAGDSGRRKESYEQYF
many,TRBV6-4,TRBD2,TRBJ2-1,TGTGCCAGCAGTGATGGGGAGGGCTCCTACAATGAGCAGTTCTTC,CASSDGEGSYNEQFF
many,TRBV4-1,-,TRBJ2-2,TGCGCCAGCAGCCAGGGGGCTATTAACACCGGGGAGCTGTTTTTT,CASSQGAINTGELFF